The clone carrying this T cell receptor beta chain showed up just once. This specimen comes from a study of blood T cell repertoires in COVID-19. Study-wide background: Sites across the United States, Italy and Spain contributed samples from acute and convalescent COVID-19.

Generated by immunoSEQ multiplex PCR, the TCRdb table keeps only in-frame clones and is missing some. The sample records 310,000 or so clones, approximately 89% being singletons. V gave up 2 bases and J gave up 3 bases, with 7 bases separating them. This CDR3 is 13 amino acids long. The germline gives CDR1 LNHDA, CDR2 SQIVND (reference sequence). The chain links TRBV19 to TRBJ2-5, with a possible D match to TRBD1 (5 bases). The receptor was isolated from a woman in her forties who had recovered from COVID-19. What was sequenced was PBMCs or T cells enriched from blood (not recorded which). CDR3 DNA sequence: TGTGCCAGTAGTATAAACAGGAAAGAGACCCAGTACTTC. This sequence encodes CASSINRKETQYF.